This passage covers 21 T cell receptor beta chains from one sample sequenced in a study of T cell responses to AZD1222 COVID-19 vaccine. This table comes from immunoSEQ multiplex PCR, and its TCRdb copy is limited to in-frame clones, with some not included. The sample consists of about 94,000 clones, 90% of them appearing once. The source material was peripheral blood, sampled on day 0 of AZD1222 vaccination. All receptors come from an adult in good health.

This clone was recorded a few times. The V call is TRBV5-1, the J call TRBJ1-4, with D hard to call. The V end was cut by 7 bases, the J end by 2 bases, with 9 bases between. There are 13 residues in the CDR3. CDR1 and CDR2 (germline): SGHRS, YFSETQ. DNA of the CDR3: TGCGCCAGCGCGAGATGGACTAATGAAAAACTGTTTTTT. It yields the protein CASARWTNEKLFF.

DNA of the CDR3: TGTGCCTGGAGTACCCAGGGTGGGGAGACCCAGTACTTC. Translated: CAWSTQGGETQYF. The chain links TRBV30 to TRBJ2-5, with D possibly being TRBD1 (5 bases). V lost 2 bases to trimming and J lost 5 bases, with 12 bases between them. The CDR3 contains 13 residues. The germline V gene encodes CDR1 GTSNPN and CDR2 SVGIG (reference sequence).

The chain carries TRBV4-3 and TRBJ1-2; 9 positions match TRBD1. CDR3 length: 16 amino acids. V trimming: 3 bases; J trimming: 5 bases; junction bases outside the gene matches: 10. Germline V gene sequence: CDR1 LGHNA, CDR2 YSLEER. In nucleotides, the CDR3 is TGCGCCAGCAGCCAGGAGGGGACAGGGAGTTTGTATGGCTACACCTTC. It specifies CASSQEGTGSLYGYTF.

The genes are TRBV6-2 or TRBV6-3 and TRBJ1-1; D might be TRBD1 (5 bases). From germline, CDR1 is MNHEY and CDR2 SVGEGT. The CDR3 has 14 amino acids. With 2 bases removed from V and 0 bases from J, the gap between germline ends came to 7 bases. CDR3 nucleotides: TGTGCCAGCAGTTACCGGGGCTTGAACACTGAAGCTTTCTTT. Protein: CASSYRGLNTEAFF.

The genes are TRBV6-2 or TRBV6-3 and TRBJ1-1; D is undetermined. The CDR3 totals 15 residues. Between the trimmed V and J ends, which lost 2 bases and 0 bases, there was a span of 10 bases. The germline V gene encodes CDR1 MNHEY and CDR2 SVGEGT. The CDR3 spells CASSYLGRMNTEAFF. The CDR3 DNA reads as TGTGCCAGCAGTTACCTCGGGCGGATGAACACTGAAGCTTTCTTT.

V usage is TRBV28 and J usage is TRBJ1-2; a weak D match, TRBD1 (5 bases). The V end was cut by 6 bases, the J end by 7 bases, with 9 bases between. The V gene's germline CDR1 is MDHEN and CDR2 SYDVKM. There are 11 residues in the CDR3. The CDR3, as DNA: TGTGCCAGCAGCACCGACAGTGGCTACACCTTC. Protein product: CASSTDSGYTF.

J is TRBJ2-7 and V is TRBV7-8, with D unclear. This CDR3 spans 14 amino acids. The germline V gene encodes CDR1 SGHVS and CDR2 FQNEAQ. V shed 1 base and J shed 4 bases, with 11 bases lying between them. The CDR3 region has the DNA TGTGCCAGCAGCTTAGGTGGGTCGTTTTACGAGCAGTACTTC. It codes for CASSLGGSFYEQYF.

The rearrangement links TRBV30 to TRBJ2-2, with unresolved D. Germline V gene data show CDR1 as GTSNPN and CDR2 as SVGIG (reference sequence). Trimming shortened V by 0 bases and J by 7 bases, and 9 bases separated the two germline ends. The CDR3 totals 13 residues. The CDR3 DNA reads TGTGCCTGGAGTGTAGACTCGGGCGGGGAGCTGTTTTTT. It yields the protein CAWSVDSGGELFF.

The V call is TRBV6-6, the J call TRBJ1-1; possibly TRBD1 for D (5 bases). Germline V gene sequence: CDR1 MNHNY, CDR2 SVGAGI (reference sequence). Deletions cut 6 bases from V and 1 base from J, with 12 bases between. The CDR3 loop spans 14 amino acids. DNA of the CDR3: TGTGCCAGCAGCCCCCGCGGGGCGAACACTGAAGCTTTCTTT. It translates to CASSPRGANTEAFF.

The chain carries TRBV6-4 and TRBJ2-3; tentative D call: TRBD2 (5 bases). From germline, CDR1 is MRHNA and CDR2 SNTAGT. The CDR3 is 15 amino acids. The V and J ends lost 5 bases and 0 bases respectively, with 12 bases between them. The CDR3 reads CASSFSPGSTDTQYF. The CDR3, as DNA: TGTGCCAGCAGTTTTTCACCGGGGAGCACAGATACGCAGTATTTT.

This chain connects TRBV12-5 to TRBJ2-7, with D tentatively TRBD1 (5 bases). In germline, CDR1 is LGHNT, CDR2 FRNRAP. Between the trimmed V and J ends, which lost 7 bases and 4 bases, there was a span of 5 bases. This CDR3 contains 10 residues. In DNA, the CDR3 is TGTGCTAGTGCAGGGTACGAGCAGTACTTC. This encodes CASAGYEQYF.

V and J are TRBV7-9 and TRBJ2-2; D is uncertain. This CDR3 spans 10 amino acids. Germline CDR1 and CDR2: SEHNR and FQNEAQ (reference sequence). The ends were cut back, 11 bases at V and 7 bases at J, with 8 bases in the middle. CDR3 residues: CAGQRGELFF. CDR3 DNA sequence: TGTGCCGGTCAGCGCGGGGAGCTGTTTTTT.

V is TRBV2 and J is TRBJ1-4; D possibly corresponds to TRBD1 (5 bases). The CDR3 spans 15 residues. The V and J ends lost 5 bases and 4 bases respectively, with 14 bases between them. Per germline, CDR1 SNHLY and CDR2 FYNNEI. The CDR3 DNA reads TGTGCCAGCAGTCGGACCTGGGGGAGTAATGAAAAACTGTTTTTT. Its translation: CASSRTWGSNEKLFF.

This clone was picked up one time. This chain links TRBV7-2 with TRBJ1-1; possible D gene TRBD1, 6 bases. The ends were cut back, 2 bases at V and 1 base at J, with 17 bases in the middle. Per germline, CDR1 SGHTA and CDR2 FQGNSA. This CDR3 has 17 amino acids. The CDR3 region has the DNA TGTGCCAGCAGCTTACGAACGACGGGGGCGGCGAACACTGAAGCTTTCTTT. It yields the protein CASSLRTTGAANTEAFF.

The chain has TRBV6-4 and TRBJ1-2; D possibly corresponds to TRBD1 (5 bases). The V and J ends lost 6 bases and 4 bases respectively, with 18 bases between them. The germline V gene has CDR1 MRHNA and CDR2 SNTAGT. The CDR3 consists of 15 residues. CDR3 amino acids: CASSPSRDLVYGYTF. In DNA, the CDR3 is TGTGCCAGCAGCCCCTCCAGGGATCTCGTCTATGGCTACACCTTC.

This chain uses TRBV4-1 with TRBJ2-7; 11 bases agree with TRBD1. Germline V gene data show CDR1 as MGHRA and CDR2 as YSYEKL. Trimming at V came to 3 bases and at J to 4 bases, leaving 5 bases not matched to a gene. This CDR3 spans 15 amino acids. As DNA, the CDR3 is TGCGCCAGCAGCCATCGCGGGGACAGGGGGTACGAGCAGTACTTC. Translated: CASSHRGDRGYEQYF.

The chain employs TRBV6-5 and TRBJ2-2, with 7 bases aligning to TRBD1. The CDR3 has 15 amino acids. The germline V gene has CDR1 MNHEY and CDR2 SVGAGI. V dropped 6 bases and J dropped 1; count of bases not matched to a gene: 5. The CDR3 spells CASSPRTGNTGELFF. The DNA of the CDR3 is TGTGCCAGCAGCCCCCGGACAGGGAACACCGGGGAGCTGTTTTTT.

The chain joins TRBV5-1 to TRBJ2-7; 9 nucleotides align to TRBD1. The CDR3 runs to 15 residues. The V gene's germline CDR1 is SGHRS and CDR2 YFSETQ. The V and J ends lost 4 bases and 4 bases, in that order; junction bases with no gene match: 9. The CDR3 loop reads CASSPRQGVGYEQYF. The CDR3 region has the DNA TGCGCCAGCAGCCCCCGACAGGGGGTGGGTTACGAGCAGTACTTC.

This rearrangement joins TRBV19 to TRBJ2-7; 14 nucleotides align to TRBD2. V gave up 5 bases and J gave up 4 bases; unmatched junction bases: 4. This CDR3 has 15 amino acids. Germline assignment: CDR1 LNHDA and CDR2 SQIVND (reference sequence). CDR3 loop: CASSPRTSGGYEQYF. In nucleotides, the CDR3 is TGTGCCAGTAGTCCCCGGACTAGCGGGGGGTACGAGCAGTACTTC.

The genes are TRBV5-3 and TRBJ2-2; TRBD1 matches at 8 bases. TRBV5-3 is an ORF for which the function is uncertain. V shed 1 base and J 5 bases; nucleotides not matched to a gene: 7. CDR3 length: 16 amino acids. The CDR3 region is CARSLKETGETGELFF. CDR3 in DNA: TGTGCCAGAAGCTTGAAGGAGACAGGGGAAACCGGGGAGCTGTTTTTT.

The V and J genes are TRBV30 and TRBJ1-6, with unresolved D. V was cut by 0 bases and J by 8 bases, with 14 bases left in between. CDR1 is GTSNPN and CDR2 is SVGIG in the germline V gene (reference sequence). The CDR3 is 15 residues long. The CDR3 region is CAWSVGTNPDSPLHF. CDR3 bases: TGTGCCTGGAGTGTAGGAACTAACCCGGATTCACCCCTCCACTTT.